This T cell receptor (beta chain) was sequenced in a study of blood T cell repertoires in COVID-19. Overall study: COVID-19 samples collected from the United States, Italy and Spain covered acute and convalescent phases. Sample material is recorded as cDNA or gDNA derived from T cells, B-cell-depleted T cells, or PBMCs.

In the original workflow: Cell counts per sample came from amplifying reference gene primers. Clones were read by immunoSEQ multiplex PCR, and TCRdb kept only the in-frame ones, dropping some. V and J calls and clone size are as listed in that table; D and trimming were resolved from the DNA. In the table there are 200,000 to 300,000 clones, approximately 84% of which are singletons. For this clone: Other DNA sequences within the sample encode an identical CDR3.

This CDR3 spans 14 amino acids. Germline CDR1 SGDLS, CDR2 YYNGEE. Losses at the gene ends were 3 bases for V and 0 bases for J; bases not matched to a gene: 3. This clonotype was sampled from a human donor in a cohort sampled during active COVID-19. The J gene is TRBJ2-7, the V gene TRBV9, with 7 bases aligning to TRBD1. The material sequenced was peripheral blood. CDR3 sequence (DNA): TGTGCCAGCAGCGGTCGGGACAGCTCCTACGAGCAGTACTTC. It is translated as CASSGRDSSYEQYF.